This T cell receptor beta chain was retrieved from a study of intratumoral heterogeneity in liver cancer. Study context: With a median age of roughly 63 years, most patients were men. Overall study results and limits: Tumor-infiltrating lymphocyte representation was acknowledged to be under-sampled.

Samples came from areas without visible necrosis or hemorrhage. Profiling relied on immunoSEQ multiplex PCR, and the TCRdb table lists in-frame clones only, not all of them. The sample consists of approximately 20,000 clones, about two thirds of them appearing once. This clone was observed once. Its antigen remains unidentified. The CDR3 is 11 amino acids. Germline values: CDR1 SGHAT, CDR2 FQDESV (reference sequence). Trimming took 1 base from V and 13 from J, leaving 11 bases between them. Source: tumor-adjacent normal tissue, taken before any cancer treatment. The rearrangement uses TRBV11-1 and TRBJ2-7; D is undetermined. The TCR sequence derives from a woman aged 70-85 years with hepatocellular carcinoma. CDR3 sequence reads: CASSLDRKLYF. For the CDR3, the DNA is TGTGCCAGCAGCTTAGACCGAAAGCTCTACTTC.